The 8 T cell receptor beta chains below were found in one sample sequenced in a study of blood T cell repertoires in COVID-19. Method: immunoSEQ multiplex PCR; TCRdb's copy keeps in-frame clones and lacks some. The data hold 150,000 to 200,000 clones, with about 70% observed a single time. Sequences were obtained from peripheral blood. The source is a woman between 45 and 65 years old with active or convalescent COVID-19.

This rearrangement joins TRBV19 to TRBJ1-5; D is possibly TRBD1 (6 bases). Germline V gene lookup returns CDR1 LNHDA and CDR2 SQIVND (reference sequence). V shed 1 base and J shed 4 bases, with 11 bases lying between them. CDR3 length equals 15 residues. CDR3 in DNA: TGTGCCAGTAGTATAGGAAATCAGGGGAATCAGCCCCAGCATTTT. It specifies CASSIGNQGNQPQHF.

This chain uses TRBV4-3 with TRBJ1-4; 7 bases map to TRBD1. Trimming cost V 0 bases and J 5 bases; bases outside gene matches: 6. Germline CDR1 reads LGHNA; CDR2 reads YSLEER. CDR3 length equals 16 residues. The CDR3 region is CASSQDGTVGNEKLFF. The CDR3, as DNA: TGCGCCAGCAGCCAAGACGGGACAGTGGGGAATGAAAAACTGTTTTTT.

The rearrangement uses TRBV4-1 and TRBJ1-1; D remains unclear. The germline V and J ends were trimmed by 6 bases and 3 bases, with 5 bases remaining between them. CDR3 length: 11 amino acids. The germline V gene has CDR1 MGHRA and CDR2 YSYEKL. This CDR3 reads CASRRDTEAFF. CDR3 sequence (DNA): TGCGCCAGCAGGCGGGACACTGAAGCTTTCTTT.

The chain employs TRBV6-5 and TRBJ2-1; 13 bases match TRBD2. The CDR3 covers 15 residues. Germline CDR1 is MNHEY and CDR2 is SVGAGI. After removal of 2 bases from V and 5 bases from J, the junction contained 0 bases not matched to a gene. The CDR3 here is CASSYGLAGDNEQFF. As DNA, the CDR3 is TGTGCCAGCAGTTACGGACTAGCGGGGGACAATGAGCAGTTCTTC.

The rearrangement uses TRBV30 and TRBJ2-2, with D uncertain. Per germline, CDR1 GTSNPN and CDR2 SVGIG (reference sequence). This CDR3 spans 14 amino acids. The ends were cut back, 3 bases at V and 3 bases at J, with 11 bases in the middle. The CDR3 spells CAWSRLADTGELFF. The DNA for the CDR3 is TGTGCCTGGAGCCGACTGGCGGACACCGGGGAGCTGTTTTTT.

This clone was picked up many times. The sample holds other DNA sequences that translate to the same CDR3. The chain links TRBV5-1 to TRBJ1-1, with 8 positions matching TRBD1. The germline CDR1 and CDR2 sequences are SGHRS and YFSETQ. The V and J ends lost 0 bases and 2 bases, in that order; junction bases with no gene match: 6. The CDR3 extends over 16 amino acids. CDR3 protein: CASSLAGTGLNTEAFF. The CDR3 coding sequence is TGCGCCAGCAGCTTGGCCGGGACAGGTTTAAACACTGAAGCTTTCTTT.

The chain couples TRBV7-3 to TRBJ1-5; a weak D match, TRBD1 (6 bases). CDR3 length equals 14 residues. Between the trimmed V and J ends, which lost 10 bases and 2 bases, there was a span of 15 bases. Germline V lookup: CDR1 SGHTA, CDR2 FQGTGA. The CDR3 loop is CAIRPGERNQPQHF. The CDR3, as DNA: TGTGCCATCCGGCCAGGGGAACGCAATCAGCCCCAGCATTTT.

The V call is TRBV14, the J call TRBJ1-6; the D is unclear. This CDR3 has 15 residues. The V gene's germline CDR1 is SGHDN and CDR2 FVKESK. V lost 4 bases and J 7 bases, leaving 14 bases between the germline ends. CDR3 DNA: TGTGCCAGCAGCCGAGAAGGCAGGTTGAATTCACCCCTCCACTTT. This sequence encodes CASSREGRLNSPLHF. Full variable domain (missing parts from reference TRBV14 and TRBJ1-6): EAGVTQFPSHSVIEKGQTVTLRCDPISGHDNLYWYRRVMGKEIKFLLHFVKESKQDESGMPNNRFLAERTGGTYSTLKVQPAELEDSGVYFCASSREGRLNSPLHFGNGTRLTVT.